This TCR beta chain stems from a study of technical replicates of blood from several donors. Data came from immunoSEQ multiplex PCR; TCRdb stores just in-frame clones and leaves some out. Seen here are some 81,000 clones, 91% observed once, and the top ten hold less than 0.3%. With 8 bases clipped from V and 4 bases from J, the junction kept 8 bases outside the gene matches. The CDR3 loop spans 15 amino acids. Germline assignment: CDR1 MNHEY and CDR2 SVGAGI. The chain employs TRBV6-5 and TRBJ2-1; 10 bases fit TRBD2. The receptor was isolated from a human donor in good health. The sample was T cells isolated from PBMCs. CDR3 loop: CASDDLLAGYNEQFF. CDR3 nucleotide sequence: TGTGCCAGCGACGACTTACTAGCGGGGTACAATGAGCAGTTCTTC.